This note documents a single TCR beta chain sequence. What antigen it recognizes has not been identified. No quality values exist for individual bases; no much larger clone is one base distant. The entry originates in a study of PD-L1 blockade in urothelial cancer listed by TCRdb under 2017. For the study in its entirety: All patients started therapy around 2014 and received atezolizumab 1,200 mg intravenously every 3 weeks. Pretreatment tumor samples, along with matched peripheral blood collected serially before and after atezolizumab treatment, underwent TCR sequencing. Blood samples gave a median of roughly 150,000 T cells and tens of thousands of unique TCRs, with a median clonality of 0.080. Whole exome sequencing and RNA sequencing of pretreatment tumors were performed alongside TCR sequencing in the same patients. Pretreatment blood TCR-seq was available for about 27 patients, at least one posttreatment blood collection was obtained for some 24 patients, and tumor TCR-seq was available for some 24 patients. About 90% of the roughly 29 patients were identified as males with urothelial cancer of bladder origin, and a prior smoking history was reported by 18 of 29 patients. Blood samples were analyzed at two time points: 3 weeks after treatment start (second dose) and 6 weeks after treatment start. Durable clinical benefit was defined as progression-free survival longer than 6 months, and TCR features were also tested against progression-free and overall survival. An ECOG performance status of 0 or 1 was recorded for the patients, and 0 to 3 prior chemotherapy regimens had been received by the patients. Durable clinical benefit was achieved by nine patients but not by the remaining 20. An exploratory multi-omic analysis was conducted of the somatic, immune and clinical correlates of response to PD-L1 blockade with atezolizumab in urothelial cancer.

The CDR3 runs 16 residues from the cysteine to the phenylalanine. Of the read, only the CDR3 DNA is kept; its 48 bases are in frame from base 1. Based on the germline V gene (reference sequence), the CDR1 and CDR2 sequences are MNHEY and SMNVEV. Unmatched junction bases come to 6, with V trimmed by 3 bases and J by 4 bases. Reading the label with the study, this specimen's time point is: pretreatment peripheral blood. A total of around 30 patients with locally advanced or metastatic urothelial carcinoma, treated at Memorial Sloan Kettering on a trial protocol, made up the cohort. Peripheral blood mononuclear cells were collected from each patient pretreatment and during treatment, giving between 1 and 8 total time points per patient. The Qiagen DNeasy Blood extraction kit was used to purify genomic DNA from total PBMCs and tumor samples. PBMCs were collected pretreatment and during treatment, and were isolated and stored as previously described.

Here is what the overall study found, with its caveats: Improved progression-free and overall survival was associated with having pretreatment peripheral blood TCR clonality below the median. Because the sample size was small (n of about 30) and many of the analyses were exploratory, the results are meant to be hypothesis-generating. Patients with durable benefit showed greater expansion of tumor-associated TCR clones in peripheral blood 3 weeks after starting treatment (n ≈ 23, p = 0.022).

Synthetic TCR analog templates were spiked into each PCR to estimate absolute template abundance from read counts. The immunoSEQ assay used bias-controlled V and J gene primers to amplify TCRbeta CDR3 regions from genomic DNA. Sequencing of rearranged TCRbeta segments was performed at approximately 20X coverage. The original methods were these. Sequencing errors were corrected by clustering and CDR3s were annotated against IMGT to assign V, D and J genes. Downstream analyses used only productive TCRbeta rearrangements and left out out-of-frame or stop-codon sequences. To compute clonality, Shannon entropy was normalized by the log of the number of unique productive sequences and then subtracted from one. Fisher's exact test with Benjamini-Hochberg correction, at a threshold of adjusted p below 0.01, was used to find clones that differed between time points or between blood and tumor. TCRdb carries this immuneACCESS record with in-frame sequences only. Its versions omit some clonotypes, under half of them owing to an unresolved V gene in the studies checked, with the rest unexplained. From that table come the V and J calls and clone size; the DNA was used to work out D and trimming. Present in this sample are 15,000 to 20,000 clones, around 89% of which were seen just once. In total, the top ten clones hold 10% to 15% of the sample.

The sample consisted of PBMCs, taken around atezolizumab (anti-PD-L1) treatment. The chain employs TRBV27 and TRBJ2-6, with 7 bases matching TRBD2. This sequence originates from a man in his 70s with urothelial cancer. The CDR3 reads as follows: CASSLGGAVGANVLTF. The DNA sequence reads TGTGCCAGCAGTTTGGGAGGGGCGGTCGGGGCCAACGTCCTGACTTTC.